The next 3 T cell receptor beta chains were all read from a single sample in a study of cytomegalovirus exposure and HLA in healthy donors. 60 Vbeta and 13 Jbeta primers were used in PCR. Measured with immunoSEQ multiplex PCR; TCRdb has only the in-frame clones, and not every one. In the table there are 160,000 or so clones, around 88% of which are singletons. The sequenced sample consisted of PBMCs. The receptors were sampled from a woman aged 30 to 39 in good health and CMV-seronegative.

V is TRBV18 and J is TRBJ1-1; 7 bases line up with TRBD1. Germline CDR1 and CDR2: KGHSH and LQKENI. The CDR3 is 15 residues long. Trimming cost V 3 bases and J 5 bases; bases outside gene matches: 9. DNA for the CDR3: TGTGCCAGCTCACCCTCCCTGGCAGGGGGGACTGAAGCTTTCTTT. This sequence encodes CASSPSLAGGTEAFF.

Points on this clone: The sample holds other DNA sequences that translate to the same CDR3. V usage is TRBV9 and J usage is TRBJ1-1; a possible D gene is TRBD1 (5 bases). The CDR3 totals 14 residues. Germline V gene lookup returns CDR1 SGDLS and CDR2 YYNGEE. CDR3: CASAAVGRVTEAFF. The DNA of the CDR3 is TGTGCTAGCGCGGCGGTGGGGCGCGTTACTGAAGCTTTCTTT.

This clone was seen only a few times. The CDR3 DNA sequence: TGTGCCAGCAGTAAACGGACAGATCAATGGCCCCAGCATTTT. Protein product: CASSKRTDQWPQHF. This chain links TRBV6-1 with TRBJ1-5; perhaps TRBD1 as D (6 bases). The CDR3 length is 14 residues. Germline assignment: CDR1 MNHNS and CDR2 SASEGT. V was shortened by 5 bases and J by 9 bases, with 17 bases between the two germline ends.